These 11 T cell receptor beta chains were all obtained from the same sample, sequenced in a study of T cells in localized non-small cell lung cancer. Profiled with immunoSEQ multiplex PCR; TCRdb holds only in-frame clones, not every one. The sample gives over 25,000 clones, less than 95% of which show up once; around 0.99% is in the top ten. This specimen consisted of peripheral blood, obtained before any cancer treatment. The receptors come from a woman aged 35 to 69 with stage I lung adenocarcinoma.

The CDR3: CASRGGGTRPQHF. The CDR3 DNA reads TGTGCCAGTAGAGGTGGGGGAACGAGGCCCCAGCATTTT. The chain has TRBV19 and TRBJ1-5; D is perhaps TRBD1 (5 bases). The CDR3 is 13 amino acids. The ends were cut back, 6 bases at V and 9 bases at J, with 15 bases in the middle. Per the germline V gene, CDR1 is LNHDA and CDR2 is SQIVND (reference sequence).

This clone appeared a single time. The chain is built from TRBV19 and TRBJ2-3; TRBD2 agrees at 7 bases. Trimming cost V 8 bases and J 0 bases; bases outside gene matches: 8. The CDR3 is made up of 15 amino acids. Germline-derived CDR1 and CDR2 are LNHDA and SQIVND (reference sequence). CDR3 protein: CASSQRETSTDTQYF. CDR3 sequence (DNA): TGTGCCAGTTCCCAGCGGGAAACTAGCACAGATACGCAGTATTTT.

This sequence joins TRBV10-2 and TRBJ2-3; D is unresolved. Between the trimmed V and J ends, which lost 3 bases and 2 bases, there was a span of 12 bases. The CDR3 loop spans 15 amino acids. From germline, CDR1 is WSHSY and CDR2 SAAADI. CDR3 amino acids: CASSEYGIFTDTQYF. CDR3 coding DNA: TGCGCCAGCAGTGAATATGGGATTTTCACAGATACGCAGTATTTT.

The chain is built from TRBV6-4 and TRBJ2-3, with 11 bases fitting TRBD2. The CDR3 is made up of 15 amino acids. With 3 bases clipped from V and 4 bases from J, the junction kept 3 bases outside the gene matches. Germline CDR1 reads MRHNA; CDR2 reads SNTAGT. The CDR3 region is CASSESSGGPDTQYF. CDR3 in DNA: TGTGCCAGCAGTGAATCTAGCGGGGGGCCAGATACGCAGTATTTT.

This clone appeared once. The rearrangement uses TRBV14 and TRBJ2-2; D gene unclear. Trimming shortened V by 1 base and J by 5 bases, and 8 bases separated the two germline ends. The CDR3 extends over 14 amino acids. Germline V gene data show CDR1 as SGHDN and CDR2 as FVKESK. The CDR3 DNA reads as TGTGCCAGCAGCCAAGTAAGAGGTACCGGGGAGCTGTTTTTT. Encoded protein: CASSQVRGTGELFF.

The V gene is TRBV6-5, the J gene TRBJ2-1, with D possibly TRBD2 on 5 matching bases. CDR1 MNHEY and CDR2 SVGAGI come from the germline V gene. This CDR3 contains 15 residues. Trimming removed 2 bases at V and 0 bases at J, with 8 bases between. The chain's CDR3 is CASSYEGSSYNEQFF. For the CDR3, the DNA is TGTGCCAGCAGTTACGAGGGTAGCTCCTACAATGAGCAGTTCTTC.

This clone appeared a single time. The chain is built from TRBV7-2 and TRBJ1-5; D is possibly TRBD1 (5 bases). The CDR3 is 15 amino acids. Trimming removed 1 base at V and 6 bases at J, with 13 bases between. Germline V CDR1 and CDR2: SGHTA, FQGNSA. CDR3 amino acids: CASSLVARAGQPQHF. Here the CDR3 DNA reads TGTGCCAGCAGCTTAGTAGCCAGGGCGGGTCAGCCCCAGCATTTT.

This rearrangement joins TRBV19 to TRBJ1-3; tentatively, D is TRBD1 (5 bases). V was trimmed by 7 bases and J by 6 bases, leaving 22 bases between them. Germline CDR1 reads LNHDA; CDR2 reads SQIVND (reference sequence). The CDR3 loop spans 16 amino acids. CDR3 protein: CASTPRGRGYENTIYF. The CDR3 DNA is TGTGCCAGTACCCCACGGGGGAGGGGATATGAAAACACCATATATTTT.

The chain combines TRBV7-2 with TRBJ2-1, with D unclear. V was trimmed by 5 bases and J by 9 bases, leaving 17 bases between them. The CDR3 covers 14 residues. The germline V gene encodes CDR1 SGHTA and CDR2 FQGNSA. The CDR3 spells CASSLSIGSGEQFF. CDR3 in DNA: TGTGCCAGCAGCCTATCCATAGGAAGTGGTGAGCAGTTCTTC.

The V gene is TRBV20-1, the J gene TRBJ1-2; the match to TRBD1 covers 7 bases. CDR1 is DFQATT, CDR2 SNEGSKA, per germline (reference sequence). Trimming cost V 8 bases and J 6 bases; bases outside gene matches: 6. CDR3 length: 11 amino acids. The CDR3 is CSCMTGHGYTF. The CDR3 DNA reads TGCAGTTGCATGACAGGGCATGGCTACACCTTC.

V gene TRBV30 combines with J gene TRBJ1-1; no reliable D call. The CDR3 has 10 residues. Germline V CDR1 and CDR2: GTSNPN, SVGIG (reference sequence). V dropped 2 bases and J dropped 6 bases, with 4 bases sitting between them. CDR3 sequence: CAWSRAEAFF. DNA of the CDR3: TGTGCCTGGAGTCGCGCTGAAGCTTTCTTT. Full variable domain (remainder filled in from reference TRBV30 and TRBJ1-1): SQTIHQWPATLVQPVGSPLSLECTVEGTSNPNLYWYRQAAGRGLQLLFYSVGIGQISSEVPQNLSASRPQDRQFILSSKKLLLSDSGFYLCAWSRAEAFFGQGTRLTVV.